This section outlines one TCR beta chain sequence together with its context. These data are taken from a study of blood T cell repertoires in COVID-19. Study details: PBMCs, B-cell-depleted T cells, or T cells provided the cDNA or gDNA that made up the material.

Profiling relied on immunoSEQ multiplex PCR, and the TCRdb table lists in-frame clones only, not all of them. The sample contains about 300,000 clones, roughly nine tenths of which appear only once. In assigning cohorts, the study relied on participant-reported clinical history. The CDR3 sequence is 13 residues long. CDR1 MDHEN and CDR2 SYDVKM come from the germline V gene. V lost 8 bases and J 4 bases, leaving 13 bases between the germline ends. The sequencing input was PBMCs or T cells enriched from blood (not recorded which). This sequence originates from a woman aged 18-35 years who had recovered from COVID-19. The V and J genes are TRBV28 and TRBJ2-3; D gene ambiguous. The CDR3 region has the DNA TGTGCCAGCGTATCGAGAGTGCCAGATACGCAGTATTTT. Its translation: CASVSRVPDTQYF.